A selection of T cell receptor beta chains follows, all from one sample in a study of molecular identifiers for immune sequencing clone quantification. TCRdb re-derived calls from the PCR reads in MiXCR, one entry per CDR3 protein. The table shows some 91,000 distinct CDR3 sequences, with 20% to 25% occurring only once. The sample consisted of naive CD8+ T cells from blood, with Jurkat cell RNA spiked in. The source of these receptors is a human donor in good health. Some libraries in this study had Jurkat cell RNA spiked in. Both conserved end residues are part of each CDR3. D genes are given only for firm matches. Some rows mark clone size as missing; the rest say once, few, many or name a class of expanded clone.

d_call cdr3_length j_call v_call clone_size cdr3_aa cdr3_nt
- 14 TRBJ1-2 TRBV19 - CASSIVPGDYGYTF TGTGCCAGTAGTATAGTACCGGGGGACTATGGCTACACCTTC
TRBD2 15 TRBJ2-7 TRBV12-3/TRBV12-4 many CASSFSSGLAHEQYF TGTGCCAGCAGTTTTTCTTCGGGACTAGCGCACGAGCAGTACTTC
- 12 TRBJ1-1 TRBV2 many CASRGVGTEAFF TGTGCCAGCAGGGGGGTCGGGACTGAAGCTTTCTTT
- 16 TRBJ1-2 TRBV12-3/TRBV12-4 many CASSLALTEINYGYTF TGTGCCAGCAGTTTAGCGCTGACAGAAATTAACTATGGCTACACCTTC
TRBD2 14 TRBJ2-7 TRBV20-1 few CSARDRGGHYEQYF TGCAGTGCTAGAGATCGCGGGGGGCATTACGAGCAGTACTTC
TRBD2 16 TRBJ2-1 TRBV4-3 few CASSQDRSGRIDEQFF TGCGCCAGCAGCCAAGATCGTAGCGGGAGAATCGATGAGCAGTTCTTC
- 12 TRBJ2-7 TRBV29-1 - CSAGDRCVEQCF TGCAGCGCTGGGGACCGGTGCGTGGAGCAGTGCTTC
TRBD1 15 TRBJ2-3 TRBV7-9 many CASSLRTGESDTQYF TGTGCCAGCAGCCTTCGGACAGGGGAATCAGATACGCAGTATTTT
TRBD2 17 TRBJ2-1 TRBV5-1 many CASRLAGALPSYNEQFF TGCGCCAGTCGACTAGCGGGAGCTCTACCTTCCTACAATGAGCAGTTCTTC
TRBD1 15 TRBJ2-5 TRBV11-3 few CASTPSGTVQETQYF TGTGCCAGCACCCCATCCGGGACAGTTCAAGAGACCCAGTACTTC
- 10 TRBJ2-1 TRBV11-2 many CASSQNEQFF TGTGCCAGCAGCCAAAATGAGCAGTTCTTC
TRBD1 16 TRBJ2-3 TRBV18 few CASSPPDRVVTDTQYF TGTGCCAGCTCACCACCGGACAGGGTAGTGACAGATACGCAGTATTTT
- 14 TRBJ1-2 TRBV27 - CASRALGSNYGYTF TGTGCCAGCAGAGCTCTGGGATCTAACTATGGCTACACCTTC
- 14 TRBJ2-7 TRBV7-9 many CASSPRHGGYEQYF TGTGCCAGCAGCCCTAGACATGGCGGCTACGAGCAGTACTTC
- 12 TRBJ1-1 TRBV7-9 many CASSLTDNEAFF TGTGCCAGCAGCTTGACAGATAATGAAGCTTTCTTT
TRBD1 18 TRBJ2-3 TRBV16 - CASSQKMGQRISPGTLYF TGTGCCAGCAGCCAAAAAATGGGACAGCGTATCTCTCCTGGCACGCTGTATTTT
- 16 TRBJ1-1 TRBV4-3 many CASSHAGNRRNTEAFF TGCGCCAGCAGCCACGCAGGGAACAGGCGGAACACTGAAGCTTTCTTT
- 16 TRBJ2-1 TRBV2 many CASSILLVTGPNEQFF TGTGCCAGCAGTATCCTACTAGTTACTGGCCCCAATGAGCAGTTCTTC
TRBD2 16 TRBJ2-3 TRBV20-1 many CSARSPASGTLIGQYF TGCAGTGCTAGAAGCCCAGCTAGCGGGACCCTGATTGGGCAGTATTTT
TRBD2 17 TRBJ2-7 TRBV2 many CASSAGTSGSIYHEQYF TGTGCCAGCAGCGCCGGGACTAGCGGGAGTATTTATCACGAGCAGTACTTC
- 14 TRBJ1-1 TRBV13 - CAGSLGQRNTEAFF TGTGCCGGCAGCTTAGGGCAGAGGAACACTGAAGCTTTCTTT
TRBD2 14 TRBJ2-7 TRBV7-6 few CASSFGGRVNEQYF TGTGCCAGCAGCTTTGGCGGGAGAGTCAACGAGCAGTACTTC
TRBD1 16 TRBJ2-7 TRBV6-1 many CASSEDGDRFAYEQYF TGTGCCAGCAGTGAAGACGGGGACAGATTTGCCTACGAGCAGTACTTC
TRBD2 19 TRBJ2-1 TRBV6-1 - CASSVGLAGIFDSYNEQFF TGTGCCAGCAGTGTCGGACTAGCGGGAATCTTCGACTCCTACAATGAGCAGTTCTTC
TRBD2 14 TRBJ2-1 TRBV19 few CASSMGGLGPEQFF TGTGCCAGTAGTATGGGGGGGTTGGGTCCTGAGCAGTTCTTC
- 12 TRBJ1-1 TRBV19 few CASSIGGPEAFF TGTGCCAGTAGTATAGGGGGACCTGAAGCTTTCTTT
- 15 TRBJ1-1 TRBV7-9 many CASSLEDPGNTEAFF TGTGCCAGCAGCTTAGAGGACCCGGGCAACACTGAAGCTTTCTTT
- 16 TRBJ1-6 TRBV6-6 few CASGSLGGAGDSPLHF TGTGCCAGCGGTTCCCTGGGGGGCGCCGGGGATTCACCCCTTCACTTT
TRBD2 17 TRBJ2-5 TRBV9 - CASSAPLAGSGIETQYF TGTGCCAGCAGCGCCCCTCTAGCGGGGAGCGGAATAGAGACCCAGTACTTC